A selection of T cell receptor beta chains follows, all from one sample in a study of blood T cell repertoires in COVID-19. Generated by immunoSEQ multiplex PCR, the TCRdb table keeps only in-frame clones and is missing some. This repertoire shows about 100,000 clones, 85% found once; its top ten account for approximately 1.8%. The sample comprised peripheral blood. The receptors derive from a woman aged 70 to 79 with active or convalescent COVID-19. CDR3s include the opening cysteine and the closing phenylalanine or tryptophan.

V gene: TRBV6-5; CDR3 length: 14; J gene: TRBJ1-2; CDR3 protein: CASSLSWTGYGYTF
V gene: TRBV3-1/TRBV3-2; CDR3 length: 17; J gene: TRBJ2-3; CDR3 protein: CASSQTGASGCTDTQYF
V gene: TRBV3-1/TRBV3-2; CDR3 length: 13; J gene: TRBJ2-3; CDR3 protein: CAVRDRGLGTQYF
V gene: TRBV2; CDR3 length: 14; J gene: TRBJ1-2; CDR3 protein: CASSGQGAVYGYTF
V gene: TRBV12-3/TRBV12-4; CDR3 length: 12; J gene: TRBJ1-1; CDR3 protein: CASSIMNTEAFF
V gene: TRBV5-1; CDR3 length: 14; J gene: TRBJ2-7; CDR3 protein: CASSLVAGVSEQYF
V gene: TRBV29-1; CDR3 length: 13; J gene: TRBJ2-5; CDR3 protein: CSVKQGAQETQYF
V gene: TRBV10-1; CDR3 length: 15; J gene: TRBJ1-6; CDR3 protein: CASRTGYNYNSPLHF
V gene: TRBV7-9; CDR3 length: 16; J gene: TRBJ2-5; CDR3 protein: CASSFGDRGRSETQYF
V gene: TRBV5-1; CDR3 length: 15; J gene: TRBJ2-1; CDR3 protein: CASSLAGQGFNEQFF
V gene: TRBV11-2; CDR3 length: 13; J gene: TRBJ1-2; CDR3 protein: CASSPRTVLGYTF
V gene: TRBV27; CDR3 length: 14; J gene: TRBJ2-7; CDR3 protein: CASSEARFAYEQYF
V gene: TRBV2; CDR3 length: 13; J gene: TRBJ2-5; CDR3 protein: CASLKEGAETQYF
V gene: TRBV6-6; CDR3 length: 14; J gene: TRBJ2-7; CDR3 protein: CASSYNREPYEQYF
V gene: TRBV7-6; CDR3 length: 17; J gene: TRBJ1-6; CDR3 protein: CASSLYGRDREDSPLHF
V gene: TRBV6-5; CDR3 length: 15; J gene: TRBJ2-3; CDR3 protein: CASSRTSGSIDTQYF
V gene: TRBV27; CDR3 length: 14; J gene: TRBJ2-1; CDR3 protein: CATYSGSLMNEQFF
V gene: TRBV5-4; CDR3 length: 14; J gene: TRBJ1-4; CDR3 protein: CASSPAGNHEKLFF
V gene: TRBV5-1; CDR3 length: 13; J gene: TRBJ2-5; CDR3 protein: CASRQGSTETQYF
V gene: TRBV5-1; CDR3 length: 15; J gene: TRBJ1-1; CDR3 protein: CASSLLGSANTEAFF
V gene: TRBV6-5; CDR3 length: 12; J gene: TRBJ1-4; CDR3 protein: CASSKQGWELFF
V gene: TRBV11-2; CDR3 length: 12; J gene: TRBJ1-6; CDR3 protein: CASSFGGGALHF
V gene: TRBV4-1; CDR3 length: 17; J gene: TRBJ2-7; CDR3 protein: CASSPWTSGNSAYEQYF
V gene: TRBV2; CDR3 length: 14; J gene: TRBJ2-5; CDR3 protein: CASSVDRVQETQYF
V gene: TRBV7-9; CDR3 length: 14; J gene: TRBJ1-1; CDR3 protein: CASSRRDSSTEAFF
V gene: TRBV7-9; CDR3 length: 18; J gene: TRBJ2-3; CDR3 protein: CASSLARVAGDSTDTQYF
V gene: TRBV12-3/TRBV12-4; CDR3 length: 13; J gene: TRBJ2-3; CDR3 protein: CASSPQGLGTQYF
V gene: TRBV9; CDR3 length: 15; J gene: TRBJ2-7; CDR3 protein: CASSTGGAFSYEQYF
V gene: TRBV13; CDR3 length: 17; J gene: TRBJ2-3; CDR3 protein: CASSAGLAGDLTDTQYF
V gene: TRBV5-4; CDR3 length: 13; J gene: TRBJ2-7; CDR3 protein: CASSLFLAREQYF
V gene: TRBV4-2; CDR3 length: 14; J gene: TRBJ2-7; CDR3 protein: CASSRYQGPYEQYF
V gene: TRBV18; CDR3 length: 13; J gene: TRBJ2-7; CDR3 protein: CASSSAANYEQYF
V gene: TRBV4-1; CDR3 length: 13; J gene: TRBJ2-1; CDR3 protein: CASSQLGRGEQFF
V gene: TRBV19; CDR3 length: 14; J gene: TRBJ2-3; CDR3 protein: CASSLGQGTDTQYF
V gene: TRBV27; CDR3 length: 14; J gene: TRBJ1-5; CDR3 protein: CASSSRDFVQPQHF
V gene: TRBV28; CDR3 length: 15; J gene: TRBJ2-2; CDR3 protein: CASSFGGEGTGELFF
V gene: TRBV11-2; CDR3 length: 17; J gene: TRBJ2-7; CDR3 protein: CASSQTVASGSFYEQYF
V gene: TRBV5-5; CDR3 length: 16; J gene: TRBJ1-6; CDR3 protein: CASSQTGTGNNSPLHF
V gene: TRBV5-8; CDR3 length: 17; J gene: TRBJ2-4; CDR3 protein: CASSRQLMGQGKNIQYF
V gene: TRBV6-5; CDR3 length: 14; J gene: TRBJ1-1; CDR3 protein: CASRTSGGNTEAFF
V gene: TRBV5-6; CDR3 length: 17; J gene: TRBJ2-5; CDR3 protein: CASSLGVAGFPQETQYF
V gene: TRBV5-6; CDR3 length: 16; J gene: TRBJ1-4; CDR3 protein: CASSFHQTASNEKLFF
V gene: TRBV9; CDR3 length: 14; J gene: TRBJ2-5; CDR3 protein: CASSVGGGQETQYF
V gene: TRBV5-5; CDR3 length: 14; J gene: TRBJ2-3; CDR3 protein: CASSGSDKPDTQYF